This T cell receptor beta chain was sequenced for a study of CDR3 diversity in severe acne. TCRdb fed the PCR reads into MiXCR, producing one record per CDR3 protein. The sample lists tens of thousands of distinct CDR3 sequences, 45% to 50% occurring once. This clonotype showed up just once. Germline CDR1 is SEHNR and CDR2 is FQNEAQ (reference sequence). The CDR3 consists of 15 residues. With 1 base removed from V and 10 bases from J, the gap between germline ends came to 14 bases. V is TRBV7-9 and J is TRBJ1-6; D is undetermined. Sequenced material: blood. The TCR was taken from a male donor with severe acne vulgaris. The DNA of the CDR3 is TGTGCCAGCAGCTTAGATATGGGGTCTAGGTCACCCCTCCACTTT. Its translation is CASSLDMGSRSPLHF.